Below, 15 T cell receptor beta chains from the same sample are listed, as sequenced in a study of blood T cell repertoires in COVID-19. Sequencing was performed with immunoSEQ multiplex PCR; in TCRdb, only in-frame clones are kept and a portion is missing. The data show under 130,000 clones, with around 86% seen just once and more than 4% held by the top ten. Sample: peripheral blood. These receptors all come from a man between 45 and 60 years old with acute or convalescent COVID-19.

The J gene is TRBJ2-7, the V gene TRBV13; D remains ambiguous. This CDR3 has 15 residues. CDR1 and CDR2 from the germline V gene are PRHDT and FYEKMQ (reference sequence). Trimming left V 4 bases short and J 2 bases short, with 15 bases between. The CDR3 DNA reads as TGTGCCAGCAGCTCATCCGACGACAAGCCCTACGAGCAGTACTTC. It specifies CASSSSDDKPYEQYF.

V usage is TRBV5-1 and J usage is TRBJ2-7, with TRBD2 matching 7 bases. Germline V gives CDR1 SGHRS, CDR2 YFSETQ. This CDR3 region has 15 residues. V lost 4 bases, J lost 3 bases, and 10 bases stayed unmatched. CDR3 DNA: TGCGCCAGCAGCCCCACCGTGGGGGGGAGCTACGAGCAGTACTTC. It yields the protein CASSPTVGGSYEQYF.

V and J are TRBV4-2 and TRBJ1-4; 7 bases agree with TRBD1. The CDR3 spans 18 residues. CDR1 and CDR2 (germline): LGHNA, YNFKEQ. V lost 4 bases to trimming and J lost 7 bases; unmatched junction nucleotides: 18. DNA for the CDR3: TGTGCCAGCAGCCTGCATCCGGGACAGTTACCCTATAGTGAAAAACTGTTTTTT. Translation: CASSLHPGQLPYSEKLFF.

The V and J genes are TRBV6-1 and TRBJ1-3; 7 nucleotides match TRBD1. CDR1 and CDR2 (germline): MNHNS, SASEGT. The CDR3 is 15 amino acids. The trim removed 11 bases at V and 0 bases at J, leaving 10 bases unmatched. CDR3 protein: CAVRQGGVSGNTIYF. CDR3 bases: TGTGCCGTACGACAGGGAGGTGTCTCTGGAAACACCATATATTTT.

This rearrangement joins TRBV15 to TRBJ2-1; D gene ambiguous. This CDR3 is built from 13 residues. V shed 2 bases and J shed 3 bases, with 5 bases lying between them. Per the germline V gene, CDR1 is LNHNV and CDR2 is YYDKDF (reference sequence). The CDR3 region is CATSRPDYNEQFF. The CDR3 bases are TGTGCCACCAGCAGACCAGACTACAATGAGCAGTTCTTC.

CDR3 in DNA: TGCGCCAGCACACTTGAGGGAGGTCAGGGCGGCTACACCTTC. Translated: CASTLEGGQGGYTF. The chain links TRBV5-1 to TRBJ1-2; D is possibly TRBD1 (5 bases). The germline V gene encodes CDR1 SGHRS and CDR2 YFSETQ. Trimming left V 6 bases short and J 8 bases short, with 20 bases between. There are 14 residues in the CDR3. Variable domain in full (rest from reference TRBV5-1 and TRBJ1-2): KAGVTQTPRYLIKTRGQQVTLSCSPISGHRSVSWYQQTPGQGLQFLFEYFSETQRNKGNFPGRFSGRQFSNSRSEMNVSTLELGDSALYLCASTLEGGQGGYTFGSGTRLTVV.

This clone was observed a handful of times. The chain employs TRBV7-9 and TRBJ1-1, with D maybe TRBD1 (5 bases). The V end was cut by 1 base, the J end by 1 base, with 7 bases between. The CDR3 length is 14 residues. Germline CDR1 SEHNR, CDR2 FQNEAQ (reference sequence). The CDR3, as DNA: TGTGCCAGCAGCTTAGAGGGGAAGAACACTGAAGCTTTCTTT. Residues: CASSLEGKNTEAFF.

The chain couples TRBV27 to TRBJ2-6; D call uncertain. Germline CDR1 and CDR2: MNHEY and SMNVEV (reference sequence). There are 15 residues in the CDR3. V lost 1 base and J 0 bases, leaving 4 bases between the germline ends. CDR3 in DNA: TGTGCCAGCAGTTTATGGAGCTCTGGGGCCAACGTCCTGACTTTC. Residues: CASSLWSSGANVLTF.

The sample holds a few counts of this clone. The gene calls are TRBV3-1 (or the pseudogene TRBV3-2) and TRBJ1-5; 9 bases line up with TRBD1. Germline values: CDR1 LGHDT, CDR2 YNNKEL (reference sequence). The V gene end was trimmed by 4 bases and the J gene end by 4 bases; junction bases not matched to a gene: 8. This CDR3 spans 16 amino acids. Here the CDR3 DNA reads TGTGCCAGCAGCCTCTCCGGGACAGGGTCGAATCAGCCCCAGCATTTT. It yields the protein CASSLSGTGSNQPQHF.

The genes are TRBV19 and TRBJ1-1; D unresolved. There are 13 residues in the CDR3. Per germline, CDR1 LNHDA and CDR2 SQIVND (reference sequence). Trimming left V 8 bases short and J 4 bases short, with 14 bases between. The CDR3 region has the DNA TGTGCCAGTGCTTTCTGGTCGGGCACTGAAGCTTTCTTT. As protein: CASAFWSGTEAFF.

The V call is TRBV2, the J call TRBJ1-1; TRBD1 is a possible D gene (6 bases). The CDR3 extends over 14 amino acids. Germline V gene sequence: CDR1 SNHLY, CDR2 FYNNEI. V was cut by 6 bases and J by 7 bases, with 18 bases left in between. CDR3 in DNA: TGTGCCAGCAGCCAAGGGCGGGGGGCGAATGAAGCTTTCTTT. It is translated as CASSQGRGANEAFF.

This clone came up a few times. The V and J genes are TRBV4-1 and TRBJ2-1, with TRBD2 matching over 12 bases. The V segment lost 0 bases and the J segment 8 bases; nucleotides outside the gene matches: 5. The CDR3 totals 16 residues. CDR1 is MGHRA and CDR2 is YSYEKL in the germline V gene. The CDR3 here is CASSQDDGTSGYEQFF. CDR3 DNA: TGCGCCAGCAGCCAAGATGATGGGACTAGCGGGTATGAGCAGTTCTTC.

Comments on this clone: Distinct nucleotide sequences in the sample also encode this CDR3. The chain combines TRBV19 with TRBJ2-7; D might be TRBD1 (5 bases). The CDR3 spans 12 residues. The V and J ends lost 2 bases and 4 bases respectively, with 6 bases between them. Germline V gene data show CDR1 as LNHDA and CDR2 as SQIVND (reference sequence). This chain's CDR3 is CASSIQGYEQYF. DNA for the CDR3: TGTGCCAGTAGTATACAGGGTTACGAGCAGTACTTC.

This clone was seen once. The chain couples TRBV9 to TRBJ1-1; D may be TRBD1 (5 bases). Germline lookup yields CDR1 SGDLS and CDR2 YYNGEE. Trimming removed 7 bases from V and 1 base from J, with 11 bases in between. CDR3 size: 13 residues. For the CDR3, the DNA is TGTGCCAGCGGGATAGGGGCGAACACTGAAGCTTTCTTT. This gives the protein CASGIGANTEAFF. Based on the CDR3 plus reference TRBV9 and TRBJ1-1, the full variable domain is DSGVTQTPKHLITATGQRVTLRCSPRSGDLSVYWYQQSLDQGLQFLIQYYNGEERAKGNILERFSAQQFPDLHSELNLSSLELGDSALYFCASGIGANTEAFFGQGTRLTVV.

The chain couples TRBV5-4 to TRBJ2-1; tentative D call: TRBD2 (6 bases). CDR1 is SGHNT and CDR2 is YYREEE in the germline V gene (reference sequence). V was clipped by 2 bases and J by 0 bases, with 9 bases between them. CDR3 length: 15 residues. For the CDR3, the DNA is TGTGCCAGCAGCTTCGCGACTAGCTCCTACAATGAGCAGTTCTTC. Its translation is CASSFATSSYNEQFF.